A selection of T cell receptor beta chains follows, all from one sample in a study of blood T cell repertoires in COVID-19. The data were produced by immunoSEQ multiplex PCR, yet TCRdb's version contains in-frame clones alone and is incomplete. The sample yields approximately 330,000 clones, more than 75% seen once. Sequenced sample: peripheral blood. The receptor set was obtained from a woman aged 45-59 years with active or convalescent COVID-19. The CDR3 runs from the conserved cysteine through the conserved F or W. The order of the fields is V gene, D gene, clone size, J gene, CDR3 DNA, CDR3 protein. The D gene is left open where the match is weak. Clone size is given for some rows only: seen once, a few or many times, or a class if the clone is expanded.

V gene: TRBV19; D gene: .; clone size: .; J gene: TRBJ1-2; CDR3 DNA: TGTGCCAGTAGCCGCGCGGGGGAGGCTAACTATGGCTACACCTTC; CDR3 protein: CASSRAGEANYGYTF
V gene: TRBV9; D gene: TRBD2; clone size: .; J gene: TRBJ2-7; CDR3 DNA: TGTGCCAGCAGCATTAGCGGGGGGGCCTCTGCCGAGCAGTACTTC; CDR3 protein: CASSISGGASAEQYF
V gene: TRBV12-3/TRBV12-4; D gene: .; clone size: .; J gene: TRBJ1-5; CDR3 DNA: TGTGCCAGCACATCGGGCAATCAGCCCCAGCATTTT; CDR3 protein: CASTSGNQPQHF
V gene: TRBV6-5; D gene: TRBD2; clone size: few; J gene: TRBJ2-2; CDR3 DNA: TGTGCCAGCAGTTACTCGGGGCGGGGGAGCCCCGGGGAGCTGTTTTTT; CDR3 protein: CASSYSGRGSPGELFF
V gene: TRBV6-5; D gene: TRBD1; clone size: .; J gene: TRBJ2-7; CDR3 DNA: TGTGCCAGCAGTTACTCGGGGACAGGGGTCAGCTACGAGCAGTACTTC; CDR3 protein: CASSYSGTGVSYEQYF
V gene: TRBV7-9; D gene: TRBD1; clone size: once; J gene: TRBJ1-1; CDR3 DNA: TGTGCCAGCAGCCCGGGACAGGGGATGAACACTGAAGCTTTCTTT; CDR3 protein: CASSPGQGMNTEAFF
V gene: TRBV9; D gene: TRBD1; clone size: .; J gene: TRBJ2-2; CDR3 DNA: TGTGCCAGCAGCGTAGTTAAAGGACAGGGGGCGACCGGGGAGCTGTTTTTT; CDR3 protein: CASSVVKGQGATGELFF
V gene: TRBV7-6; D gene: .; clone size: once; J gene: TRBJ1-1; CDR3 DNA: TGTGCCAGCAGCTCTGCGGGAGTCTCGGCTGAAGCTTTCTTT; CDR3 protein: CASSSAGVSAEAFF
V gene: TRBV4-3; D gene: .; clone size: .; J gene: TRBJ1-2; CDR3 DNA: TGCGCCAGCAGCCAAGTGACGCAGGGCAGTGGCAACTATGGCTACACCTTC; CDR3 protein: CASSQVTQGSGNYGYTF
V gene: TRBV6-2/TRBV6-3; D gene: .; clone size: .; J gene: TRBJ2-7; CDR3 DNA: TGTGCCAGCAGTTTTAGCGCACTATCCTACGAGCAGTACTTC; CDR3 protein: CASSFSALSYEQYF
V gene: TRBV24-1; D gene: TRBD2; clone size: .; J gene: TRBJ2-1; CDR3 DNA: TGTGCCACCATGGATAGCGGGCCCTTCTCCTACAATGAGCAGTTCTTC; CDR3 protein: CATMDSGPFSYNEQFF
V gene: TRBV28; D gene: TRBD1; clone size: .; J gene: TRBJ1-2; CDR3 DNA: TGTGCCAGCAGTTTAAGTCCTGGACAGGGGTATGGCTACACCTTC; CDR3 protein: CASSLSPGQGYGYTF
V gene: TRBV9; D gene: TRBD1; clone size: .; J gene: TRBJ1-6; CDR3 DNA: TGTGCCAGCAGCGTAGGGGGGACAGCCAATTCACCCCTCCACTTT; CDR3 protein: CASSVGGTANSPLHF
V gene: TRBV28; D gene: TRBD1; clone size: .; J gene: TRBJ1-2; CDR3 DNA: TGTGCCAGCAGCCCATCAGGGGGCTCCTATGGCTACACCTTC; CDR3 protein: CASSPSGGSYGYTF
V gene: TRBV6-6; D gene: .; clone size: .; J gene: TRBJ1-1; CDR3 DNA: TGTGCCAGCATTACCGGGACACATGAAGCTTTCTTT; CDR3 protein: CASITGTHEAFF
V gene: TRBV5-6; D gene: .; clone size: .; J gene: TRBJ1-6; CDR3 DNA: TGTGCCAGTCTCAGGTGGACAGTTGATAATTCACCCCTCCACTTT; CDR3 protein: CASLRWTVDNSPLHF
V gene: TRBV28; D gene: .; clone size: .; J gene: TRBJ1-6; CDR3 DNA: TGTGCCAGCAGGGACTCTCGAGGCGGATCAAATTCACCCCTCCACTTT; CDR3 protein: CASRDSRGGSNSPLHF
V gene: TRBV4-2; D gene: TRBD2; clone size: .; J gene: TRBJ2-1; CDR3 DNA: TGTGCCAGCAGCCGATTCTCTAGCGGGGGGTACAATGAGCAGTTCTTC; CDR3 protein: CASSRFSSGGYNEQFF
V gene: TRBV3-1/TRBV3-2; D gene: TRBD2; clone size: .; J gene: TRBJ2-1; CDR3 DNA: TGTGCCAGCAGCCAAGCCCTACTAGCGGGTAGACCCAATGAGCAGTTCTTC; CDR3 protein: CASSQALLAGRPNEQFF
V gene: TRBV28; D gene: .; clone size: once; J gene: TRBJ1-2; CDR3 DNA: TGTGCCAGCAGTTTATCAATTTCGGGTGGTGGCTACACCTTC; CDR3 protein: CASSLSISGGGYTF
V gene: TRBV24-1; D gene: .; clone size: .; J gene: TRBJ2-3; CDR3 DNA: TGTGCCACCAGTGACGTGGGAGTCCTTTCAGATACGCAGTATTTT; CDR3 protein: CATSDVGVLSDTQYF
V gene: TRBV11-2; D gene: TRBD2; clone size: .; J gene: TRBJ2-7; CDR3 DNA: TGTGCCAGCAGCTTAAGACACCGCAGCGGGAAATACGAGCAGTACTTC; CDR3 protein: CASSLRHRSGKYEQYF
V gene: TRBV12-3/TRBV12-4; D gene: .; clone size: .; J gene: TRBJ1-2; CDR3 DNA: TGTGCCAGCAGTTTTTGGGGGGACTATGGCTACACCTTC; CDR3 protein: CASSFWGDYGYTF
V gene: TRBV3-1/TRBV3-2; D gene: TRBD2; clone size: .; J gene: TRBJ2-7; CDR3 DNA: TGTGCCACCTCCTCCTTGGCGGGGGGCGGGGAGCAGTACTTC; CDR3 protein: CATSSLAGGGEQYF
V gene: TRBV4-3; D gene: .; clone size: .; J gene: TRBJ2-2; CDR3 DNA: TGCGCCAGCAGCCAAGGCATAGGGACTAACACCGGGGAGCTGTTTTTT; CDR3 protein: CASSQGIGTNTGELFF
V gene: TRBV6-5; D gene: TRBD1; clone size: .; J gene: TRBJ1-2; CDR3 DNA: TGTGCCAGCAGCCTGACAGGGGGCGCCTACTATGGCTACACCTTC; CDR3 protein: CASSLTGGAYYGYTF
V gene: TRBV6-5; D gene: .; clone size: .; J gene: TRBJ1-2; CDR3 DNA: TGTGCCAGCGGATCTTACTCGCCAGGCGACTATGGCTACACCTTC; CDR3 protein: CASGSYSPGDYGYTF
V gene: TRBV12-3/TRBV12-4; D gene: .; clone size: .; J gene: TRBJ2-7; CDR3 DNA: TGTGCCAGCAGTTTGATACAGGTCTACGAGCAGTACTTC; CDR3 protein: CASSLIQVYEQYF
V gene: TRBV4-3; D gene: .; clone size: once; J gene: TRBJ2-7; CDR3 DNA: TGCGCCAGCAGCCAAGGGGCAGGGGTACCCTACGAGCAGTACTTC; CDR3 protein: CASSQGAGVPYEQYF
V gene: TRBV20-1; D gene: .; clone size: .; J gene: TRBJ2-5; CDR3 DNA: TGCAGTGCTAGTCCGGCAGGCGAGACCCAGTACTTC; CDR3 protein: CSASPAGETQYF
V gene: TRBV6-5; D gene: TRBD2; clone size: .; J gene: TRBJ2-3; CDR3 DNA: TGTGCCAGCAGTTACTCGGGACTAGCCCCAGATACGCAGTATTTT; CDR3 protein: CASSYSGLAPDTQYF
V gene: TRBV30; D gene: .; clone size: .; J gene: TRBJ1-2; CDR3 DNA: TGTGCCTGGACAGGGGTGTATGACTATGGCTACACCTTC; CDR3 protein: CAWTGVYDYGYTF
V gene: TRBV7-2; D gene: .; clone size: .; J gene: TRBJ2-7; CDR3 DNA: TGTGCCAGCAGCTTAGGGTTGGGCAAGTTAGAGCAGTACTTC; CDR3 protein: CASSLGLGKLEQYF
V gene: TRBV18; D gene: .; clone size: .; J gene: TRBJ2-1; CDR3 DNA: TGTGCCAGCTCACCGAAGGTAGGGGCAAATGAGCAGTTCTTC; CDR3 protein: CASSPKVGANEQFF
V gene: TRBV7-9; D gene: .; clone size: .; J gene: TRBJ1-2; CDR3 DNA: TGTGCCAGCAGCGCCTCCACTCGCTATGGCTACACCTTC; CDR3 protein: CASSASTRYGYTF
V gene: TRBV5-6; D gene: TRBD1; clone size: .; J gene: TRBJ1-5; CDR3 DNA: TGTGCCAGCAGCAGGACAGGGATCAATCAGCCCCAGCATTTT; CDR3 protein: CASSRTGINQPQHF
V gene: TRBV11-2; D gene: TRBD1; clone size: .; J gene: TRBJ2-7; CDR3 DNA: TGTGCCAGCAGCTTCCATGACAGGGTAAACGGCGAGCAGTACTTC; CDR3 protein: CASSFHDRVNGEQYF
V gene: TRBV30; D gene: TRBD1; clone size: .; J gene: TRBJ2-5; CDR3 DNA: TGTGCCTGGACCCCAACCGGGACAGAAGAGACCCAGTACTTC; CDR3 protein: CAWTPTGTEETQYF
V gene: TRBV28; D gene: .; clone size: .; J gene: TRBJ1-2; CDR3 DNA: TGTGCCAGCAGTCTCCCGGAACAGGGATCAGGGTATGGCTACACCTTC; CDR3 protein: CASSLPEQGSGYGYTF
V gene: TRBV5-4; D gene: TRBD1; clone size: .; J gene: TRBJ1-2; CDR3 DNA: TGTGCCAGCAGCTTGGCCCTGGGACAGGGGGGATTTGGCTACACCTTC; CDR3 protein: CASSLALGQGGFGYTF
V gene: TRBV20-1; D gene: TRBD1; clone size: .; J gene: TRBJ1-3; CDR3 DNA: TGCAGTGCTAGTCGGACAGGGAGCTCTGGAAACACCATATATTTT; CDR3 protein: CSASRTGSSGNTIYF